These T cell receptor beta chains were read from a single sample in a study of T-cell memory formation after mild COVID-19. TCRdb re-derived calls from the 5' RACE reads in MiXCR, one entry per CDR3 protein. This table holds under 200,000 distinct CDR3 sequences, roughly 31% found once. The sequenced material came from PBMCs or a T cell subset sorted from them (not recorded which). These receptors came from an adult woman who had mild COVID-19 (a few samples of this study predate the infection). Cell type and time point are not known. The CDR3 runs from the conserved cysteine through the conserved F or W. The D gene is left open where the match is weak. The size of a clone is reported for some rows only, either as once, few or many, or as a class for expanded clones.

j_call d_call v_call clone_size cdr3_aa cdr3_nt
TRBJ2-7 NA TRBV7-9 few CASSAGSQRLYEQYF TGTGCCAGCAGCGCCGGGTCCCAACGTCTCTACGAGCAGTACTTC
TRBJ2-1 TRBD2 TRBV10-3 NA CAISEREAGSTYNEQFF TGTGCCATCAGTGAGAGGGAAGCGGGGTCTACCTACAATGAGCAGTTCTTC
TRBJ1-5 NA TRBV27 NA CASSSAGLVNQPQHF TGTGCCAGCAGTTCTGCAGGGCTCGTCAATCAGCCCCAGCATTTT
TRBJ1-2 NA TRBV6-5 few CASRSPGNGYTF TGTGCCAGCAGATCCCCCGGGAATGGCTACACCTTC
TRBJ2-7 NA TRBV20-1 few CSARLANHEQYF TGCAGTGCTAGGCTAGCGAACCACGAGCAGTACTTC
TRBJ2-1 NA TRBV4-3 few CASSQDLRLEQFF TGCGCCAGCAGCCAAGATCTTAGGCTAGAGCAGTTCTTC
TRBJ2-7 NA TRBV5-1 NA CASSLGGTAGQYF TGCGCCAGCAGCTTAGGAGGCACAGCGGGGCAGTACTTC
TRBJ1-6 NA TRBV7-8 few CASSLVSVVYNSPLHF TGTGCCAGCAGCTTAGTTAGCGTCGTCTATAATTCACCCCTCCACTTT
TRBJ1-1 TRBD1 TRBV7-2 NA CASSLMTGRIRAEAFF TGTGCCAGCAGCCTTATGACAGGGAGGATTCGGGCTGAAGCTTTCTTT
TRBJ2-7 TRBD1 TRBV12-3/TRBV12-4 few CASRPTGGEQYF TGTGCCAGCAGACCTACAGGGGGCGAGCAGTACTTC
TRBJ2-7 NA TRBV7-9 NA CASSLSHSYEQYF TGTGCCAGCAGCTTATCGCACAGTTACGAGCAGTACTTC
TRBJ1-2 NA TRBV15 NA CATARGDLDYGYTF TGTGCCACCGCGAGGGGGGATCTGGACTATGGCTACACCTTC
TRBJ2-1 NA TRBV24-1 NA CATSDLLYEQFF TGTGCCACCAGTGATTTACTCTATGAGCAGTTCTTC
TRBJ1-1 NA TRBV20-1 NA CSARDYSGRGSPLNTEAFF TGCAGTGCTAGAGATTATTCAGGGAGGGGCAGTCCTTTGAACACTGAAGCTTTCTTT
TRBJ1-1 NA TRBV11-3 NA CASSLGYEDTEAFF TGTGCCAGCAGCTTAGGCTACGAGGACACTGAAGCTTTCTTT
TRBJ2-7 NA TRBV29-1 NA CSVCVRSYEQYF TGCAGCGTTTGCGTGAGGTCCTACGAGCAGTACTTC
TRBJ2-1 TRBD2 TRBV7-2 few CASSFASGVGEQFF TGTGCCAGCAGCTTCGCTAGCGGGGTGGGTGAGCAGTTCTTC
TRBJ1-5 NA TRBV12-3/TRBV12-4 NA CASSFATGDNQPQHF TGTGCCAGCAGTTTCGCGACAGGCGACAATCAGCCCCAGCATTTT
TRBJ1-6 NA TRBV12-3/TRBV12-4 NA CASSSRSSYNSPLHF TGTGCCAGCAGTTCGCGAAGCTCCTATAATTCACCCCTCCACTTT
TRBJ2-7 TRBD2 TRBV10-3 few CAISDSSGRAEQYF TGTGCCATCAGTGATTCTAGCGGGAGGGCCGAGCAGTACTTC
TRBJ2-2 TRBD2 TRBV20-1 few CSARRAGLAVNTGELFF TGCAGTGCTAGAAGGGCGGGACTAGCGGTGAACACCGGGGAGCTGTTTTTT
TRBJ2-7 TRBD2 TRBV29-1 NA CSVEERSGSYEQYF TGCAGCGTTGAAGAGCGTAGCGGGTCCTACGAGCAGTACTTC
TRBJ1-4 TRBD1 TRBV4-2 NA CASSRDPGQGIEKLFF TGTGCCAGCAGCCGAGACCCGGGACAGGGGATTGAAAAACTGTTTTTT
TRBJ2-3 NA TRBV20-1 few CSARTPSSTDTQYF TGCAGTGCTAGAACACCCTCTAGCACAGATACGCAGTATTTT
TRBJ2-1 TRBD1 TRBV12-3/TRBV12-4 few CASSSLWSGQVKFYNEQFF TGTGCCAGCAGTTCGCTATGGAGTGGACAGGTAAAATTCTACAATGAGCAGTTCTTC
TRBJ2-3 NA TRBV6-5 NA CASSYSTANTQYF TGTGCCAGCAGTTACTCAACGGCCAATACGCAGTATTTT
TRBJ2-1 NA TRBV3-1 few CASSQLGMAYNEQFF TGTGCCAGCAGCCAACTCGGGATGGCCTACAATGAGCAGTTCTTC
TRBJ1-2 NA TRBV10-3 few CAISVKDSQWYGYTF TGTGCCATCAGTGTGAAGGACAGTCAGTGGTATGGCTACACCTTC
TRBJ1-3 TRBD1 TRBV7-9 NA CASSDRGSTFSGNTIYF TGTGCCAGCAGCGACAGGGGATCCACCTTCTCTGGAAACACCATATATTTT
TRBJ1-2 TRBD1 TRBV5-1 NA CASSLDPGQGYGYTF TGCGCCAGCAGCTTGGATCCGGGACAGGGGTATGGCTACACCTTC
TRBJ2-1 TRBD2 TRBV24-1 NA CATSDSGRRGNEQFF TGTGCCACCAGTGATAGCGGGAGAAGGGGCAATGAGCAGTTCTTC
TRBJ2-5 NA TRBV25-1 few CASSPRLGTQQETQYF TGTGCCAGCAGCCCCCGGTTGGGGACGCAACAAGAGACCCAGTACTTC
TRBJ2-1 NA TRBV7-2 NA CASDGTGPYNEQFF TGTGCCAGCGACGGGACTGGTCCCTACAATGAGCAGTTCTTC
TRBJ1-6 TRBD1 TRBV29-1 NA CSVAQGDRYSPLHF TGCAGCGTTGCCCAGGGGGATAGGTATTCACCCCTCCACTTT
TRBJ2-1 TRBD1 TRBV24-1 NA CATSDPGQGSPNEQFF TGTGCCACCAGTGACCCGGGACAGGGATCTCCCAATGAGCAGTTCTTC
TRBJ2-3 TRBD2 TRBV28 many CASTLGLAGTGAQYF TGTGCCAGCACCCTAGGGCTAGCGGGGACGGGGGCGCAGTATTTT
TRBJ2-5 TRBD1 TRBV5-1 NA CASSWGTGNQETQYF TGCGCCAGCAGCTGGGGGACAGGGAACCAAGAGACCCAGTACTTC
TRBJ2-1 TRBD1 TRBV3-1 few CASSQPGQRSYNEQFF TGTGCCAGCAGCCAACCGGGACAGAGGTCCTACAATGAGCAGTTCTTC
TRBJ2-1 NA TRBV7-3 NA CASSLYPEVPHEQFF TGTGCCAGCAGCTTATACCCCGAGGTGCCACATGAGCAGTTCTTC
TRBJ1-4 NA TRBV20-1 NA CSARRQVGEEKLFF TGCAGTGCTAGAAGGCAGGTGGGAGAAGAAAAACTGTTTTTT
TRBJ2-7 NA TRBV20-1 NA CSARGTGSYEQYF TGCAGTGCTAGAGGTACGGGATCCTACGAGCAGTACTTC
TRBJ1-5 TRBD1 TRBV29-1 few CSVEAVGQEDQPQHF TGCAGCGTTGAAGCCGTCGGACAGGAGGATCAGCCCCAGCATTTT